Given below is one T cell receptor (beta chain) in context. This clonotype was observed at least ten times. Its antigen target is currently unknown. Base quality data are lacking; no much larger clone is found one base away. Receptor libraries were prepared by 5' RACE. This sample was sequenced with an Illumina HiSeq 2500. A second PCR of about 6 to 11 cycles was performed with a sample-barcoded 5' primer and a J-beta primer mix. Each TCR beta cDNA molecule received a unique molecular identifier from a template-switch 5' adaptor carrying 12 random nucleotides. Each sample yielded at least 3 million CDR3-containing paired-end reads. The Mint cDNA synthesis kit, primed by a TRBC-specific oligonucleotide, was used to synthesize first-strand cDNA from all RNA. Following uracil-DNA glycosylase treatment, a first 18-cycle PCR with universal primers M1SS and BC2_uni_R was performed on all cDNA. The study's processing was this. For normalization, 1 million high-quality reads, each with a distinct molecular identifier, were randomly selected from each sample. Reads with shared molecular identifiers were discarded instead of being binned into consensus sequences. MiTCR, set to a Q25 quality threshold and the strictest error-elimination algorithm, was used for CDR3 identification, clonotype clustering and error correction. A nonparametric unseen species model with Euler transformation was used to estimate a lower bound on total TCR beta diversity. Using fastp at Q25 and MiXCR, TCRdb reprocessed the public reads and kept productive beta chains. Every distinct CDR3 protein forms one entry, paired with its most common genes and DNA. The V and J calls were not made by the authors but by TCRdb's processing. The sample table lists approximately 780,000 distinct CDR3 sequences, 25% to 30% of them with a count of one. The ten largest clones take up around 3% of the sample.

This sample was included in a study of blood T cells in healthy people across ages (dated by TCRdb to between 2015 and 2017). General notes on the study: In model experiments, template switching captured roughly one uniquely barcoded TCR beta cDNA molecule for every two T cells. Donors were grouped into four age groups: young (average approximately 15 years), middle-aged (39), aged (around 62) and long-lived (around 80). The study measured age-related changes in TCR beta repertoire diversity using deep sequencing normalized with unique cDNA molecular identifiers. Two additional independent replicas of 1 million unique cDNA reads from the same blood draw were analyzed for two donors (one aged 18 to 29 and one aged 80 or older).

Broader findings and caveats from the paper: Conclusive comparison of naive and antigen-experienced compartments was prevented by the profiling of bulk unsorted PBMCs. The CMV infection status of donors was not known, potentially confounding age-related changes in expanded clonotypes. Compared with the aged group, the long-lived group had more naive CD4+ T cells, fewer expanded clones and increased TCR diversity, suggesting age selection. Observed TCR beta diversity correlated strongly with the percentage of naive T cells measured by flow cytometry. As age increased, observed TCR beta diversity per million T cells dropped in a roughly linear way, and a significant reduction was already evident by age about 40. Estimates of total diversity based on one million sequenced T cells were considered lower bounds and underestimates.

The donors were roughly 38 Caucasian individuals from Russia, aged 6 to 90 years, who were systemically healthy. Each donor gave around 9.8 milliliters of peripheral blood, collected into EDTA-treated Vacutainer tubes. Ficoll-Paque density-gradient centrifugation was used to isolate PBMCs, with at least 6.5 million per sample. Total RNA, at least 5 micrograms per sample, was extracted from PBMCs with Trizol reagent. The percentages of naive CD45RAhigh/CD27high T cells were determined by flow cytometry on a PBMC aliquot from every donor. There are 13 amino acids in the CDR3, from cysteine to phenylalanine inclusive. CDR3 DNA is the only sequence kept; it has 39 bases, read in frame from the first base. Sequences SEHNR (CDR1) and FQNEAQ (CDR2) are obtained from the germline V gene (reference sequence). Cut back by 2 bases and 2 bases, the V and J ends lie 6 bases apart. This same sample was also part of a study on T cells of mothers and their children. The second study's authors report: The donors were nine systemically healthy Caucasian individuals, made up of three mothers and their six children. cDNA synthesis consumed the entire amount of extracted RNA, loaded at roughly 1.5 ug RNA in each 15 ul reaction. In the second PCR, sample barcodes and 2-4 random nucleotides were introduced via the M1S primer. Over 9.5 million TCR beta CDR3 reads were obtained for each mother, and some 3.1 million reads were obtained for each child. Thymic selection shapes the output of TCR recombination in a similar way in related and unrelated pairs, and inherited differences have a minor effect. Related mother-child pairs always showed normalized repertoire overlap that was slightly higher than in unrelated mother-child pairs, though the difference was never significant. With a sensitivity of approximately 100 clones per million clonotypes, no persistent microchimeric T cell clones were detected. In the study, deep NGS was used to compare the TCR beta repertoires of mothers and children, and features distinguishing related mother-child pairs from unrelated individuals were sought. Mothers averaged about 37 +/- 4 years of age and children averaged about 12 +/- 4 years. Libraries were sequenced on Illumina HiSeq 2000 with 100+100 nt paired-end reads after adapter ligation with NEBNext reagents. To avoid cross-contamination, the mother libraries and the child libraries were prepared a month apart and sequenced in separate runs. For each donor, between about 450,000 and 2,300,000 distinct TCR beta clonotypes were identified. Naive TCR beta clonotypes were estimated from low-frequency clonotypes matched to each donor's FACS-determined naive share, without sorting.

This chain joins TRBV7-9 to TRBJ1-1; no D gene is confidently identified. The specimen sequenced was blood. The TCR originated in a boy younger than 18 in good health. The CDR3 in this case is CASSLTSNTEAFF. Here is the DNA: TGTGCCAGCAGCTTAACATCTAACACTGAAGCTTTCTTT.